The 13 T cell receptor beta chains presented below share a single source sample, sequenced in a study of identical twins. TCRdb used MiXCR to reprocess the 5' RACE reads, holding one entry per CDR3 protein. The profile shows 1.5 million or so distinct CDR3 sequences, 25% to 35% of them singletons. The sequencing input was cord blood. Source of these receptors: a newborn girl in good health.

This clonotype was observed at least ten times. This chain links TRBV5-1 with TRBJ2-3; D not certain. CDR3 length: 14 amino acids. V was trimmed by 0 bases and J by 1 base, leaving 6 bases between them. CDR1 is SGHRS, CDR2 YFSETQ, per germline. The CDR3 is CASSLDHRTDTQYF. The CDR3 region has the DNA TGCGCCAGCAGCTTGGACCACCGCACAGATACGCAGTATTTT.

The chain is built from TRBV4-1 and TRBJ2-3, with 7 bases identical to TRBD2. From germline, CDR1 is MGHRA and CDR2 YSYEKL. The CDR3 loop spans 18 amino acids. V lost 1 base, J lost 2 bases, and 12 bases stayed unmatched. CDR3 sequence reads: CASSQVGTIAWDTDTQYF. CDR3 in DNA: TGCGCCAGCAGCCAAGTAGGGACTATAGCGTGGGACACAGATACGCAGTATTTT.

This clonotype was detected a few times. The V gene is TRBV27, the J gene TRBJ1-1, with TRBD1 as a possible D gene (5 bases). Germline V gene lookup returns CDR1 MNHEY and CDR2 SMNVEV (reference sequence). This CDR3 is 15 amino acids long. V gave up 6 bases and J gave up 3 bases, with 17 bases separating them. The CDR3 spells CASSPAVGAYTEAFF. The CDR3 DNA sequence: TGTGCCAGCAGCCCCGCGGTAGGGGCTTACACTGAAGCTTTCTTT.

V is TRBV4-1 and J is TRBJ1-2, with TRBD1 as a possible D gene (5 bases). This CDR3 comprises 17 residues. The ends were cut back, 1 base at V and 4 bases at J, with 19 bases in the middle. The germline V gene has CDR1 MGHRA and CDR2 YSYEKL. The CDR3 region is CASSQGAGKEISYGYTF. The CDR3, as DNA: TGCGCCAGCAGCCAAGGGGCAGGGAAGGAAATATCCTATGGCTACACCTTC.

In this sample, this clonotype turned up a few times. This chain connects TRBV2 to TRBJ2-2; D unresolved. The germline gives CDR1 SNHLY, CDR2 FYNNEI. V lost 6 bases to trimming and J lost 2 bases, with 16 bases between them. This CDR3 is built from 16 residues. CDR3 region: CASRGFETTNTGELFF. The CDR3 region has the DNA TGTGCCAGCAGAGGTTTTGAGACAACTAACACCGGGGAGCTGTTTTTT.

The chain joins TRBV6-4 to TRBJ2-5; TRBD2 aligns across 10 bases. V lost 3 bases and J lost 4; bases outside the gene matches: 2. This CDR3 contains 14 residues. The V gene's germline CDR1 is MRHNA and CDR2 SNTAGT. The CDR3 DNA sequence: TGTGCCAGCAGTGAACTAGCGGGACTAGAGACCCAGTACTTC. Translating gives CASSELAGLETQYF.

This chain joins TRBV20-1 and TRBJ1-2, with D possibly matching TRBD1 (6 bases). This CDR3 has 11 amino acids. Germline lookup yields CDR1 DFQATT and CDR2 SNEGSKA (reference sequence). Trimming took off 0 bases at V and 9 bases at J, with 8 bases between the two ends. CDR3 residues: CSARDRDSYTF. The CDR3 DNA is TGCAGTGCTAGAGATCGGGACAGCTACACCTTC.

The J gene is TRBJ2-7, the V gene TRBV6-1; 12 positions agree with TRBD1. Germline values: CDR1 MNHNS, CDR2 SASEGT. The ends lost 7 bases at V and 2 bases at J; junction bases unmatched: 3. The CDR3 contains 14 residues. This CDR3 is CASIRDRGPYEQYF. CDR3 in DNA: TGTGCCAGCATCCGGGACAGGGGGCCCTACGAGCAGTACTTC.

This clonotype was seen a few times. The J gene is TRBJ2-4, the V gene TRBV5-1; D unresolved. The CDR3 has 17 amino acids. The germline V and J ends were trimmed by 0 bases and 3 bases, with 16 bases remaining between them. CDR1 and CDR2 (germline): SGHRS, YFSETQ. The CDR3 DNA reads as TGCGCCAGCAGCTTGGAAAGGCCCATGTTGGGCAAAAACATTCAGTACTTC. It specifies CASSLERPMLGKNIQYF.

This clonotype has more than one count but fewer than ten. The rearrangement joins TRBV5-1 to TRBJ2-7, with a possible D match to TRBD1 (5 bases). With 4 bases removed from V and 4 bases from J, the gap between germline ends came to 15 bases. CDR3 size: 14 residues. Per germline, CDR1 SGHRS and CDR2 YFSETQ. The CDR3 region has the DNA TGCGCCAGCAGCGACCGACAGCTACCTTACGAGCAGTACTTC. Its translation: CASSDRQLPYEQYF.

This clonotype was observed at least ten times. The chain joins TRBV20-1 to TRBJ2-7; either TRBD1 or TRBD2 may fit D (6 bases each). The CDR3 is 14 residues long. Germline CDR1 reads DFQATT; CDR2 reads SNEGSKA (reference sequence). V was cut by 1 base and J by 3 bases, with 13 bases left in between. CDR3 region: CSARGLGGGYEQYF. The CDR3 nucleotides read TGCAGTGCTAGAGGTCTTGGAGGGGGCTACGAGCAGTACTTC.

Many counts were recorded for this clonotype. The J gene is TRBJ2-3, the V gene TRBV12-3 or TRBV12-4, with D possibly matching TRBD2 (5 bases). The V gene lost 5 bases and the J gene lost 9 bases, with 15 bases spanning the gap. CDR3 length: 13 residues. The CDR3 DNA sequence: TGTGCCAGCAGTCCGACTACCGATTGGACGCAGTATTTT. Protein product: CASSPTTDWTQYF.

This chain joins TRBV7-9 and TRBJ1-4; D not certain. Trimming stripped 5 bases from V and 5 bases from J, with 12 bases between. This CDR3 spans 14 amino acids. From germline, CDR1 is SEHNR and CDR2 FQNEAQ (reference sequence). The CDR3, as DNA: TGTGCCAGCAGCCCCGACCGATACAATGAAAAACTGTTTTTT. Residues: CASSPDRYNEKLFF.